This TCR beta chain appears in the sequencing data of a study of identical twins. TCRdb reprocessed the 5' RACE reads via MiXCR and lists one record per CDR3 protein. Here the sample spans around 550,000 distinct CDR3 sequences, 13% to 15% being singletons. For this clonotype: Its specificity is not known.

General study results and limits: The study found weaker excess twin sharing in beta out-of-frame sequences.

The germline V gene has CDR1 SGHKS and CDR2 YYEKEE (reference sequence). The CDR3 contains 14 residues. Trimming took off 0 bases at V and 5 bases at J, with 10 bases between the two ends. These records were also assigned to another study, of yellow fever vaccine responses in identical twins. According to that study: On the reported evidence, twins' vaccine T cell responses seemed partly convergent and partly personalized.

Sequenced: CD4+ T cells sorted from blood. This chain joins TRBV5-5 and TRBJ2-3, with a tentative D call TRBD2 (5 bases). This sequence was found in a woman between 18 and 30 years old in good health. The CDR3 reads CASSLVRAGDTQYF. For the CDR3, the DNA is TGTGCCAGCAGCTTGGTAAGGGCGGGAGATACGCAGTATTTT.